This entry lists 15 T cell receptor beta chains sequenced from one sample in a study of blood T cells in healthy people across ages. It was with a sample-barcoded 5' primer and a J-beta primer mix that a second PCR of roughly 6 to 12 cycles was run. Using its own MiXCR run on the 5' RACE reads, TCRdb lists one record per CDR3 protein. The table includes hundreds of thousands of distinct CDR3 sequences, under 70% detected once. Sequenced sample: blood. These receptors all come from a man between 60 and 75 years old in good health.

The chain recombines TRBV10-3 with TRBJ2-7; tentative D call: TRBD2 (7 bases). The CDR3 is 16 amino acids. Per the germline V gene, CDR1 is ENHRY and CDR2 is SYGVKD. Deletions cut 10 bases from V and 0 bases from J, with 22 bases between. For the CDR3, the DNA is TGTGCCACCCTGGGGGGGGCGGGGAGCAGCTCCTACGAGCAGTACTTC. This codes for CATLGGAGSSSYEQYF.

This chain connects TRBV29-1 to TRBJ2-3, with D possibly being TRBD1 (5 bases). Trimming left V 8 bases short and J 0 bases short, with 15 bases between. The germline gives CDR1 SQVTM, CDR2 ANQGSEA. This CDR3 is 14 amino acids long. The CDR3 DNA reads as TGCAGCACTGGCCTGACAGCTAGCACAGATACGCAGTATTTT. Protein product: CSTGLTASTDTQYF.

Points on this clonotype: Germline is not matched at one junction end, which may reflect a read error. The chain couples TRBV2 to TRBJ1-1; a possible D gene is TRBD1 (6 bases). Per germline, CDR1 SNHLY and CDR2 FYNNEI. The CDR3 consists of 12 residues. CDR3 loop: CACSERDTVAFF. Here the CDR3 DNA reads TGTGCCTGCAGTGAAAGGGACACTGTAGCTTTCTTT.

The V call is TRBV9, the J call TRBJ1-1; tentative D call: TRBD1 (5 bases). This CDR3 has 14 amino acids. Trimming removed 0 bases at V and 3 bases at J, with 9 bases between. Germline lookup yields CDR1 SGDLS and CDR2 YYNGEE. CDR3 protein: CASSVASRDTEAFF. The CDR3 bases are TGTGCCAGCAGCGTAGCCTCCAGGGACACTGAAGCTTTCTTT.

This clonotype occurred a few times. V and J are TRBV5-6 and TRBJ2-3; the match to TRBD1 covers 10 bases. The CDR3 covers 15 residues. The junction had 8 bases not matched to a gene; V was cut back by 5 bases and J by 5 bases. Germline loops: CDR1 SGHDT, CDR2 YYEEEE. CDR3 nucleotides: TGTGCCAGCAGTTGGGACAGGGGATCAGAAGATACGCAGTATTTT. This codes for CASSWDRGSEDTQYF.

As concerns this clonotype: A much larger clone sits a single nucleotide away, making a read error possible. The chain links TRBV11-2 to TRBJ2-1, with D maybe TRBD1 (6 bases). The J call may be in error: the DNA end matches TRBJ2-7 better. The CDR3 contains 13 residues. Germline values: CDR1 SGHAT, CDR2 FQNNGV. As DNA, the CDR3 is TGTGCCAGCAGCTCGAACCGGGACAATGAGCAGTACTTC. Translated: CASSSNRDNEQYF.

The rearrangement uses TRBV20-1 and TRBJ2-2; possible D gene TRBD2, 6 bases. Germline V gene sequence: CDR1 DFQATT, CDR2 SNEGSKA (reference sequence). The CDR3 spans 14 residues. V was cut by 5 bases and J by 4 bases, with 14 bases left in between. CDR3 region: CSAQPGVSTGELFF. Here the CDR3 DNA reads TGCAGTGCTCAGCCGGGAGTCTCCACCGGGGAGCTGTTTTTT.

This chain links TRBV24-1 with TRBJ1-2, with a weak D call TRBD1 (5 bases). The V gene lost 4 bases and the J gene lost 7 bases, with 12 bases spanning the gap. CDR1 is KGHDR and CDR2 is SFDVKD in the germline V gene. CDR3 length: 13 residues. This CDR3 reads CATSEGQSGGYTF. The CDR3 DNA follows: TGTGCCACCAGTGAGGGGCAAAGCGGTGGCTACACCTTC.

The rearrangement joins TRBV7-6 to TRBJ2-1; 10 bases map to TRBD2. V dropped 4 bases and J dropped 5; count of bases not matched to a gene: 5. CDR1 and CDR2 (germline): SGHVS, FNYEAQ. The CDR3 runs 15 residues. CDR3: CASSSTSGKNNEQFF. The CDR3 DNA sequence: TGTGCCAGCAGCTCTACTAGCGGGAAAAACAATGAGCAGTTCTTC.

The chain has TRBV29-1 and TRBJ1-2; a weak D match, TRBD1 (6 bases). This CDR3 contains 12 residues. Trimming left V 6 bases short and J 3 bases short, with 11 bases between. CDR1 and CDR2 (germline): SQVTM, ANQGSEA. The CDR3 DNA is TGCAGCGTGGGAGGGGGAGACTATGGCTACACCTTC. Protein product: CSVGGGDYGYTF.

The chain has TRBV6-1 and TRBJ2-7; a weak D match, TRBD2 (6 bases). Looked up from germline, CDR1 is MNHNS and CDR2 is SASEGT. V lost 1 base and J 3 bases, leaving 13 bases between the germline ends. The CDR3 has 15 residues. The CDR3 nucleotides read TGTGCCAGCAGTGAAGGTGGGACTCCCCGCTACGAGCAGTACTTC. Residues: CASSEGGTPRYEQYF.

V and J are TRBV27 and TRBJ1-4; D unresolved. There are 14 residues in the CDR3. Trimming took 2 bases from V and 7 from J, leaving 11 bases between them. The germline gives CDR1 MNHEY, CDR2 SMNVEV (reference sequence). The CDR3 spells CASSLRRMSEKLFF. The CDR3 DNA is TGTGCCAGCAGTTTACGGAGAATGAGTGAAAAACTGTTTTTT.

The J gene is TRBJ2-1, the V gene TRBV6-5, with 10 positions matching TRBD2. The junction had 12 bases not matched to a gene; V was cut back by 1 base and J by 3 bases. Germline CDR1 MNHEY, CDR2 SVGAGI. This CDR3 has 19 amino acids. CDR3 sequence: CASSYYRQRGGGSYNEQFF. For the CDR3, the DNA is TGTGCCAGCAGTTACTATAGACAGCGGGGGGGCGGAAGCTACAATGAGCAGTTCTTC.

In the case of this clonotype: A much larger clone is a single base away; this may be a read error. This rearrangement joins TRBV12-3 or TRBV12-4 to TRBJ1-1, with TRBD1 matching 11 bases. The trim removed 6 bases at V and 5 bases at J, leaving 5 bases unmatched. The CDR3 runs 14 residues. CDR3 in amino acids: CASSRDRGITEAFF. The CDR3 DNA reads TGTGCCAGCAGCCGGGACAGGGGGATAACTGAAGCTTTCTTT.

The chain uses TRBV10-3 and TRBJ2-1; no clear D gene. V shed 0 bases and J shed 8 bases, with 8 bases lying between them. CDR1 and CDR2 from the germline V gene are ENHRY and SYGVKD. The CDR3 runs to 13 residues. This CDR3 is CAISESRKDEQFF. Here the CDR3 DNA reads TGTGCCATCAGTGAGTCGAGGAAAGATGAGCAGTTCTTC.